These 17 T cell receptor beta chains were all obtained from the same sample, sequenced in a study of blood T cell repertoires in COVID-19. TCRdb's table, derived via immunoSEQ multiplex PCR, lists solely in-frame clones and lacks some. The profile shows under 250,000 clones, around 83% of them singletons. The sample comprised peripheral blood. The receptors derive from a woman between 35 and 50 years old who had recovered from COVID-19.

The chain combines TRBV20-1 with TRBJ2-1; D possibly corresponds to TRBD2 (6 bases). Per the germline V gene, CDR1 is DFQATT and CDR2 is SNEGSKA (reference sequence). V was pared by 3 bases and J by 6 bases, with 6 bases between. CDR3 size: 11 residues. In DNA form, the CDR3 reads TGCAGTGCTAGCGGGGGCAATGAGCAGTTCTTC. This gives the protein CSASGGNEQFF.

This clone showed up just a few times. This rearrangement joins TRBV20-1 to TRBJ1-2; D ambiguous. Germline V gene sequence: CDR1 DFQATT, CDR2 SNEGSKA (reference sequence). V lost 6 bases and J lost 8, with 7 bases in between. The CDR3 contains 9 residues. The CDR3 reads CSALPGYTF. The CDR3 DNA reads as TGCAGTGCCCTCCCCGGCTACACCTTC.

This clone came up once. The chain recombines TRBV30 with TRBJ2-3; 7 bases line up with TRBD1. Germline lookup yields CDR1 GTSNPN and CDR2 SVGIG (reference sequence). With V trimmed by 0 bases and J by 4 bases, 4 bases remained unmatched. The CDR3 runs to 14 residues. CDR3 region: CAWSVQGRADTQYF. The CDR3 coding sequence is TGTGCCTGGAGTGTACAGGGGAGAGCAGATACGCAGTATTTT.

The genes are TRBV3-1 (or the pseudogene TRBV3-2) and TRBJ1-2; D is perhaps TRBD1 (5 bases). The V end was cut by 1 base, the J end by 4 bases, with 13 bases between. This CDR3 region has 15 residues. Germline CDR1 LGHDT, CDR2 YNNKEL (reference sequence). The CDR3 DNA sequence: TGTGCCAGCAGCCAAGTGGGGGGGATGGGCTATGGCTACACCTTC. Amino acid sequence: CASSQVGGMGYGYTF.

The rearrangement uses TRBV2 and TRBJ1-5, with D uncertain. V lost 6 bases, J lost 6 bases, and 15 bases lay in between. The CDR3 covers 14 residues. Germline V gives CDR1 SNHLY, CDR2 FYNNEI. CDR3 loop: CASRTGLGRQPQHF. In DNA, the CDR3 is TGTGCCAGCAGAACTGGACTCGGACGTCAGCCCCAGCATTTT.

The rearrangement uses TRBV30 and TRBJ2-7, with 9 bases lining up with TRBD1. This CDR3 comprises 14 residues. J lost 2 bases, V lost 4 bases, and 6 bases had no gene match. Looked up from germline, CDR1 is GTSNPN and CDR2 is SVGIG (reference sequence). The CDR3 DNA follows: TGTGCCTGGAATAAGGGACAGGGTGCCTACGAGCAGTACTTC. As protein: CAWNKGQGAYEQYF.

This clone showed up just once. The rearrangement joins TRBV29-1 to TRBJ1-6, with 8 bases matching TRBD1. In germline, CDR1 is SQVTM, CDR2 ANQGSEA. The CDR3 runs to 12 residues. The CDR3 sequence: CIADRGNSPLHF. The CDR3 nucleotides are TGCATCGCCGACAGGGGAAATTCACCCCTCCACTTT.

The rearrangement links TRBV12-5 to TRBJ1-3; D gene unclear. The CDR3 has 16 residues. Germline CDR1 is LGHNT and CDR2 is FRNRAP. Between the trimmed V and J ends, which lost 1 base and 2 bases, there was a span of 12 bases. The CDR3 DNA follows: TGTGCTAGTGGTTTGGGGGCCCCCTTCACTGGAAACACCATATATTTT. It translates to CASGLGAPFTGNTIYF.

The chain carries TRBV10-3 and TRBJ2-2, with 11 bases fitting TRBD1. The CDR3 runs to 15 residues. With 6 bases clipped from V and 4 bases from J, the junction kept 4 bases outside the gene matches. Looked up from germline, CDR1 is ENHRY and CDR2 is SYGVKD. The CDR3 here is CAISRDRGATGELFF. The CDR3 DNA reads TGTGCCATCAGCCGGGACAGGGGGGCCACCGGGGAGCTGTTTTTT.

The sample holds one count of this clone. The V gene is TRBV2, the J gene TRBJ1-1; D may be TRBD1 (5 bases). The CDR3 runs 12 residues. The germline V and J ends were trimmed by 10 bases and 3 bases, with 12 bases remaining between them. From germline, CDR1 is SNHLY and CDR2 FYNNEI. CDR3 sequence reads: CAIQEIYTEAFF. CDR3 nucleotide sequence: TGTGCCATACAGGAGATTTACACTGAAGCTTTCTTT.

V and J are TRBV5-5 and TRBJ1-1; unclear D gene. V dropped 4 bases and J dropped 0 bases, with 16 bases sitting between them. CDR3 size: 16 residues. The germline V gene encodes CDR1 SGHKS and CDR2 YYEKEE (reference sequence). The CDR3 reads CASSPGLTVVNTEAFF. The CDR3 bases are TGTGCCAGCAGCCCTGGACTGACTGTAGTGAACACTGAAGCTTTCTTT. The full variable domain, its missing parts supplied by reference TRBV5-5 and TRBJ1-1, is DAGVTQSPTHLIKTRGQQVTLRCSPISGHKSVSWYQQVLGQGPQFIFQYYEKEERGRGNFPDRFSARQFPNYSSELNVNALLLGDSALYLCASSPGLTVVNTEAFFGQGTRLTVV.

The J gene is TRBJ2-7, the V gene TRBV5-1, with 7 positions matching TRBD1. This CDR3 has 14 residues. Trimming at V came to 6 bases and at J to 5 bases, leaving 11 bases not matched to a gene. Germline-derived CDR1 and CDR2 are SGHRS and YFSETQ. In nucleotides, the CDR3 is TGCGCCAGCACCCCCTTCGGACAGGATAACGAGCAGTACTTC. Translated: CASTPFGQDNEQYF.

J is TRBJ2-3 and V is TRBV5-1, with 10 bases fitting TRBD2. Per germline, CDR1 SGHRS and CDR2 YFSETQ. CDR3 size: 20 residues. After removal of 4 bases from V and 0 bases from J, the junction contained 17 bases not matched to a gene. This chain's CDR3 is CASSGRLAGGRTSSTDTQYF. CDR3 sequence (DNA): TGCGCCAGCAGCGGGCGTTTAGCGGGGGGTCGAACCTCTAGCACAGATACGCAGTATTTT.

The chain is built from TRBV11-2 and TRBJ2-1, with 15 bases matching TRBD2. This CDR3 is built from 14 residues. Germline V gene data show CDR1 as SGHAT and CDR2 as FQNNGV. V shed 5 bases, J shed 16 bases, and the junction held 9 bases outside the gene matches. In nucleotides, the CDR3 is TGTGCCAGCAGCCCCCGGACTAGCGGGGGGGGAGTATTCTTC. It encodes CASSPRTSGGGVFF.

This clone was counted only a few times. The gene calls are TRBV6-6 and TRBJ1-6; the match to TRBD1 covers 8 bases. This CDR3 comprises 16 residues. Germline V gene sequence: CDR1 MNHNY, CDR2 SVGAGI (reference sequence). Unmatched junction bases numbered 13, after V lost 5 bases and J lost 10 bases. The CDR3 region has the DNA TGTGCCAGCAGTAAGCTCGGGACAGGTGAAAGATCACCCCTCCACTTT. This encodes CASSKLGTGERSPLHF.

This chain uses TRBV11-3 with TRBJ2-7; tentatively, D is TRBD1 (5 bases). From germline, CDR1 is SGHNT and CDR2 YENEEA. V was cut by 7 bases and J by 3 bases, with 13 bases left in between. CDR3 length equals 13 residues. In DNA, the CDR3 is TGTGCCAGCACATTTAGGGGCATCTACGAGCAGTACTTC. This translates into CASTFRGIYEQYF.

The CDR3 DNA reads TGTGCCAGCAGTTGGACAGCTTCTAATGAAAAACTGTTTTTT. Amino acid sequence: CASSWTASNEKLFF. The genes are TRBV6-5 and TRBJ1-4, with TRBD1 as a possible D gene (6 bases). Trimming left V 4 bases short and J 3 bases short, with 9 bases between. The CDR3 length is 14 residues. Germline-derived CDR1 and CDR2 are MNHEY and SVGAGI.